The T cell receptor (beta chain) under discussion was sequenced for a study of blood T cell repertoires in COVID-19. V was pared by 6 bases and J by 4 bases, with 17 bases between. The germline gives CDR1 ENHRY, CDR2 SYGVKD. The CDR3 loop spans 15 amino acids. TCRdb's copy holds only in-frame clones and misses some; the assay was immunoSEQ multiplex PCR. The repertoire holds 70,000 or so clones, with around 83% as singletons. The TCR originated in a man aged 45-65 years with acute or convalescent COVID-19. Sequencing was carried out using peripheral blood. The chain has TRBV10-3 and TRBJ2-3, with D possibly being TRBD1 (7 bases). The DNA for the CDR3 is TGTGCCATCAGGCCAGGAGGGGGCGGCGCAGATACGCAGTATTTT. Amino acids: CAIRPGGGGADTQYF.